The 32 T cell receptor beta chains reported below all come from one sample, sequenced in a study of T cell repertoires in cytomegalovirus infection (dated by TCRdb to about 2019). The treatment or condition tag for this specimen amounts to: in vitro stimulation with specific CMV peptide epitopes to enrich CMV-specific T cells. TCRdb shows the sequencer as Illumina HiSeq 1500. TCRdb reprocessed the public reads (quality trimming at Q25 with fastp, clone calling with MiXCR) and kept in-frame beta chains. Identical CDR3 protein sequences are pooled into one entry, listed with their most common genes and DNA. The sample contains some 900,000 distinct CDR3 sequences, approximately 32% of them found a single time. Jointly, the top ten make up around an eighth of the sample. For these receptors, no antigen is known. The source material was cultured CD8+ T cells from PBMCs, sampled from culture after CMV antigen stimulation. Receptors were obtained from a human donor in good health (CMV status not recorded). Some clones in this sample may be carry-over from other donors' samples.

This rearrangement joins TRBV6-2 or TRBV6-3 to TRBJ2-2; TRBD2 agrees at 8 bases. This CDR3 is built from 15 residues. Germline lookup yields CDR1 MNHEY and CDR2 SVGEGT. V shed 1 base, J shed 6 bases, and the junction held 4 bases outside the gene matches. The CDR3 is CASSYYRGGSGELFF. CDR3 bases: TGTGCCAGCAGTTACTACCGCGGGGGGTCCGGGGAGCTGTTTTTT.

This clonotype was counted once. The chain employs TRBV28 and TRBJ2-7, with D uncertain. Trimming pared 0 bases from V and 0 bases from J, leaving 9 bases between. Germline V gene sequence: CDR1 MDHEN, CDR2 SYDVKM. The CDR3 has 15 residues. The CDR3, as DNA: TGTGCCAGCAGTTTATGTTCGAAGAGCTCCTACGAGCAGTACGTC. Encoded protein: CASSLCSKSSYEQYV.

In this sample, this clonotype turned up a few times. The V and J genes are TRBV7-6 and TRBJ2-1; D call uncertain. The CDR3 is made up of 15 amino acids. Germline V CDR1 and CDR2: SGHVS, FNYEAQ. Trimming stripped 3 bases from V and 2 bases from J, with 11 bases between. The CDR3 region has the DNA TGTGCCAGCAGCTTTGACGGGCGGCCCTACAATGAGCAGTTCTTC. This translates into CASSFDGRPYNEQFF.

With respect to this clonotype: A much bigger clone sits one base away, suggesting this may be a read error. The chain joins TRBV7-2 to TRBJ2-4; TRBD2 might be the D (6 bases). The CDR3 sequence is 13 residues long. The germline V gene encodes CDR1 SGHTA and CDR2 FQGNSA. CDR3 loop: CANSFVDYRIQYF. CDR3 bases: TGTGCCAACAGCTTCGTGGACTATCGCATTCAGTACTTC.

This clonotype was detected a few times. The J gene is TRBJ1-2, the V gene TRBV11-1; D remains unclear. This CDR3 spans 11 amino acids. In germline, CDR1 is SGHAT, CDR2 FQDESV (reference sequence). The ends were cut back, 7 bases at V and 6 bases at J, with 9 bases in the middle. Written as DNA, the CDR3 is TGTGCCAGCAAAGAGCCGGATGGCTACACCTTC. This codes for CASKEPDGYTF.

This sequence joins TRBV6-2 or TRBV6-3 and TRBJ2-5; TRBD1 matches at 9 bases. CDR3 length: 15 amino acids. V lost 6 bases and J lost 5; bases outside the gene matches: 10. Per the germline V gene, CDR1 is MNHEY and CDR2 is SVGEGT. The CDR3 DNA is TGTGCCAGCAGCACCCCGGACAGGGGTTGGGAGACCCAGTACTTC. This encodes CASSTPDRGWETQYF.

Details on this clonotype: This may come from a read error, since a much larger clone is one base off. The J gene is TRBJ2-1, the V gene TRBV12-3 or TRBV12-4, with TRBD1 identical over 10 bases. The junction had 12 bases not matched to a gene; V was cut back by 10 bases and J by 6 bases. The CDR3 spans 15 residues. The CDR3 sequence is CANRAGTGESNEQFF. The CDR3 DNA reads TGTGCCAACAGGGCCGGGACAGGGGAGAGCAATGAGCAGTTCTTC.

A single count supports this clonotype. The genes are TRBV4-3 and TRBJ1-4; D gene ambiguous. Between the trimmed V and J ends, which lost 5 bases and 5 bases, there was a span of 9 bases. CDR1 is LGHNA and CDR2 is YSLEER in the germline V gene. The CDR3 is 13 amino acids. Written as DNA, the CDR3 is TGCGCCAGCAGCAACATCCCAAATGAAAAACTGTTTTTT. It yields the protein CASSNIPNEKLFF.

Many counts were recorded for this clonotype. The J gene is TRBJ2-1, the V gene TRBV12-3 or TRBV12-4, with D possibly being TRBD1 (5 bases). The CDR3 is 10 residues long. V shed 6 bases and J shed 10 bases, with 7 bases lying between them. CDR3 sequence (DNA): TGTGCCAGCAGCCAGGGAGAGCAGTTCTTC. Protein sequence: CASSQGEQFF.

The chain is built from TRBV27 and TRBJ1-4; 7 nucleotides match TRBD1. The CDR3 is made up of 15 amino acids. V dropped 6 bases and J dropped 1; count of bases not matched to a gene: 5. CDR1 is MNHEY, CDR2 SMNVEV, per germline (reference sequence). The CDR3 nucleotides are TGTGCCAGCAGGTTACAGGGGTTAACTAATGAAAAACTGTTTTTT. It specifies CASRLQGLTNEKLFF.

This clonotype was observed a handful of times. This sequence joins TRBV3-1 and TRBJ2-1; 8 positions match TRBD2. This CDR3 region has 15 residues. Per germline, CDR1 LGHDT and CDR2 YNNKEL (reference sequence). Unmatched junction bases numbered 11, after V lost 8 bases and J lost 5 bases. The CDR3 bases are TGTGCCAGCCGACCCCGGGGGGGGGCAGACAATGAGCAGTTCTTC. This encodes CASRPRGGADNEQFF.

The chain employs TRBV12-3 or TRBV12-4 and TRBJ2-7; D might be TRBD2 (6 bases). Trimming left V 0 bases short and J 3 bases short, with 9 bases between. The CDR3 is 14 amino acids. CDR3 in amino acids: CASSLAGRLYEQYF. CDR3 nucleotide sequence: TGTGCCAGCAGTTTAGCAGGGAGGCTCTACGAGCAGTACTTC.

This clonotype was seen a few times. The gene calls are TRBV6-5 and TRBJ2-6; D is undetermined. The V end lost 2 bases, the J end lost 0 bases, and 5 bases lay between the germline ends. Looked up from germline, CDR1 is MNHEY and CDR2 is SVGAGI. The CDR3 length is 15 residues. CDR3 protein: CASSYADSGANVLTF. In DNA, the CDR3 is TGTGCCAGCAGTTACGCCGACTCTGGGGCCAACGTCCTGACTTTC.

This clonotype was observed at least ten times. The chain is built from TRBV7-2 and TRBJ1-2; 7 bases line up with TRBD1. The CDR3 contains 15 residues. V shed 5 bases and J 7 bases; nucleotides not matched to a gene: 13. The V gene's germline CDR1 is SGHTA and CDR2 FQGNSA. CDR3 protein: CASSPLLKGAAGYTF. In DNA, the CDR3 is TGTGCCAGCAGCCCTCTACTTAAGGGGGCGGCTGGCTACACCTTC.

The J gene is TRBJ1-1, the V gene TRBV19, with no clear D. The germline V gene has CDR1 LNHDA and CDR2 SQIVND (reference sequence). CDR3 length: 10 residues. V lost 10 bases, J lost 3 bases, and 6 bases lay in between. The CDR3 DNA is TGTGCCACAATGGACACTGAAGCTTTCTTT. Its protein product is CATMDTEAFF.

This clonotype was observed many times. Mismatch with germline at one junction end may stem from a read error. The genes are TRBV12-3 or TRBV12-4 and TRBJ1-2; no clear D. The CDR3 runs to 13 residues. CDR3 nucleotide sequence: TGTGCCAGCAGCTTAGGTGGTAACTATGGCTACACCTTC. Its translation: CASSLGGNYGYTF.

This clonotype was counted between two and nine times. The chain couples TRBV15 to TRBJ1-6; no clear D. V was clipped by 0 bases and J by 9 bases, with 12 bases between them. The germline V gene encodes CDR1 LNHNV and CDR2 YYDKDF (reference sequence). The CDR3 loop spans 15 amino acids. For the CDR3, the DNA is TGTGCCACCAGCAGAGATAAGGGAAAGGGTTCACCCCTCCACTTT. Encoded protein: CATSRDKGKGSPLHF.

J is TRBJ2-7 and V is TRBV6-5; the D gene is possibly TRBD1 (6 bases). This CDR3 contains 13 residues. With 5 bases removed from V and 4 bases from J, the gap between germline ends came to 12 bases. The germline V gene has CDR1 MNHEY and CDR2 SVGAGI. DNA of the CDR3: TGTGCCAGCAGTACAGGGACACAGTACGAGCAGTACGTC. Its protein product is CASSTGTQYEQYV.

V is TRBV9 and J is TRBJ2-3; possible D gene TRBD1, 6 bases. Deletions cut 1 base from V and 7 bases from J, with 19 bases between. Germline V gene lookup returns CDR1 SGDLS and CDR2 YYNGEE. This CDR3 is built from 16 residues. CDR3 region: CASSVPTGDRPNTQYF. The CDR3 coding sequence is TGTGCCAGCAGCGTACCTACCGGTGACAGGCCGAATACGCAGTATTTT.

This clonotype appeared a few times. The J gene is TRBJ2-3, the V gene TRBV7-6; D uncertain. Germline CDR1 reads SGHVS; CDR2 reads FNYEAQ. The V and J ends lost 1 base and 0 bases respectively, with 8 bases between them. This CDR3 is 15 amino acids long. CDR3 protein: CASSLDISSTDTQYF. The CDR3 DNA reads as TGTGCCAGCAGCTTAGACATATCTAGCACAGATACGCAGTATTTT.

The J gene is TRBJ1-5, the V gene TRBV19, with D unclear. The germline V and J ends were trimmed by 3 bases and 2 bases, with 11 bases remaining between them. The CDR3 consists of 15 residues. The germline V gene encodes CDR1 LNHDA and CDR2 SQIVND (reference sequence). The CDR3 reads CASSIVRDGNQPQHF. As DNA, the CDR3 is TGTGCCAGTAGTATCGTGAGAGATGGCAATCAGCCCCAGCATTTT.

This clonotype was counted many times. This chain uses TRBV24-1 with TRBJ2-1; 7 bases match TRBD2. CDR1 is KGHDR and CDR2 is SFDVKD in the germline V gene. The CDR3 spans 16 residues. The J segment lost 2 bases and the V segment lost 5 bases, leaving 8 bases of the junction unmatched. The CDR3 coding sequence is TGTGCCACCAGTGCTAGCCGGGGGGTCGCCTACAATGAGCAGTTCTTC. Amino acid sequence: CATSASRGVAYNEQFF.

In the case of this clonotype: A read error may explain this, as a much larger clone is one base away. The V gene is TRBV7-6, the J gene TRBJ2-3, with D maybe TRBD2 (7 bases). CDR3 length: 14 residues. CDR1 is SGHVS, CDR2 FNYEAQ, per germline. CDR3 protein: CVSSPRGLTDTQYF. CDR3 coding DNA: TGTGTCAGCAGCCCGCGGGGGCTCACAGATACGCAGTATTTT. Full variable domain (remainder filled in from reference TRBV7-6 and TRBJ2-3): GAGVSQSPRYKVTKRGQDVALRCDPISGHVSLYWYRQALGQGPEFLTYFNYEAQQDKSGLPNDRFSAERPEGSISTLTIQRTEQRDSAMYRCVSSPRGLTDTQYFGPGTRLTVL.

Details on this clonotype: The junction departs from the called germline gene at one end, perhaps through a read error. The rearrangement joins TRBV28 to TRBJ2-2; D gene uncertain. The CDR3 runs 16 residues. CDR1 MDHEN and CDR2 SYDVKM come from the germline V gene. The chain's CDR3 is CVSSPDLPANTGELFF. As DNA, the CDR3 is TGTGTCAGCAGTCCCGACCTCCCCGCGAACACCGGGGAGCTGTTTTTT.

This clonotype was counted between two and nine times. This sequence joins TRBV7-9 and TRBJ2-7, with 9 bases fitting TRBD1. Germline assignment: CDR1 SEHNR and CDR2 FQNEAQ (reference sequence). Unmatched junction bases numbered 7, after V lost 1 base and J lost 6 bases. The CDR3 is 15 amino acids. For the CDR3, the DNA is TGTGCCAGCAGCTTAGGGGACAGGGAGTACAGCGAGCAGTACTTC. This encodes CASSLGDREYSEQYF.

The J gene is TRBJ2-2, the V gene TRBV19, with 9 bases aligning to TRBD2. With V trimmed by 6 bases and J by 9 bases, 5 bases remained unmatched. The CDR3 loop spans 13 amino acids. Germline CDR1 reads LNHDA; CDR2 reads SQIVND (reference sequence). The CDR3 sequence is CASRWRGGRELFF. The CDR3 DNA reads TGTGCCAGTAGATGGCGGGGGGGCCGGGAGCTGTTTTTT.

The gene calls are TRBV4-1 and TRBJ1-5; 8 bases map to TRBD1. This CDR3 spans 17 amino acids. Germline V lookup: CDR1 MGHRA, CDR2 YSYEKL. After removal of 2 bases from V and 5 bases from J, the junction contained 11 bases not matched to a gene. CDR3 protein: CASSQTIPGQEDQPQHF. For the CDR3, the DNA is TGCGCCAGCAGCCAAACCATTCCGGGACAGGAGGATCAGCCCCAGCATTTT.

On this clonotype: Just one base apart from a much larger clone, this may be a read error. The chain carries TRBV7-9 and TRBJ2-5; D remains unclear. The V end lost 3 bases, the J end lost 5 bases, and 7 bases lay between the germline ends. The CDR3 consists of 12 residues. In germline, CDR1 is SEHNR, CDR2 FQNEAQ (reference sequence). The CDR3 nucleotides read TGTGCCAGCAGCTTTAGGCGGGAGACCCAGTACTTC. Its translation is CASSFRRETQYF.

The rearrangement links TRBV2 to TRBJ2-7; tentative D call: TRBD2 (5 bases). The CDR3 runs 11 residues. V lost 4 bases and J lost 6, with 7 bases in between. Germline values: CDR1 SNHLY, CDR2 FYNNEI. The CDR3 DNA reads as TGTGCCAGCAGTGGAGGACTCGAGCAGTACTTC. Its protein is CASSGGLEQYF. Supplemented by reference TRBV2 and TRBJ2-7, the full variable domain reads EPEVTQTPSHQVTQMGQEVILRCVPISNHLYFYWYRQILGQKVEFLVSFYNNEISEKSEIFDDQFSVERPDGSNFTLKIRSTKLEDSAMYFCASSGGLEQYFGPGTRLTVT.

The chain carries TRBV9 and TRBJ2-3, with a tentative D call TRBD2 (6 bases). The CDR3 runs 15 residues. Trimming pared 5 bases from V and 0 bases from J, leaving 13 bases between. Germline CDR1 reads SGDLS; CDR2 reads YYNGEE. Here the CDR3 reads CASSLQDYSTDTQYF. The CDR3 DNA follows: TGTGCCAGCAGTTTACAGGACTACAGCACAGATACGCAGTATTTT.

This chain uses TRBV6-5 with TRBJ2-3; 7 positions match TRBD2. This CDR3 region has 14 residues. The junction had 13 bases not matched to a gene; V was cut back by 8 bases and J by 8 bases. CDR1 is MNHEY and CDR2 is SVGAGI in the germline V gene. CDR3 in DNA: TGTGCCAGCCTGGACTCCCGACCGGGGGGTACGCAGTATTTT. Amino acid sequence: CASLDSRPGGTQYF.

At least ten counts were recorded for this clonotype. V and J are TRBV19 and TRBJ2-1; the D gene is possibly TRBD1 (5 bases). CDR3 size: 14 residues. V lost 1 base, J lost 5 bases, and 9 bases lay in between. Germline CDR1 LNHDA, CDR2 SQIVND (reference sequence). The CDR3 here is CASSIGAGNNEQFF. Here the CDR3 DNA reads TGTGCCAGTAGTATAGGGGCAGGGAACAATGAGCAGTTCTTC.